This record concerns one T cell receptor (beta chain) sequence. What it recognizes is unknown. These data belong to a study of cytomegalovirus exposure and HLA in healthy donors. Findings and caveats of the study: Researchers counted around 170 TCR beta chains as cytomegalovirus-associated. Several V segments, TRBV6-2 and TRBV6-3 among them, could not be told apart and were dropped.

Both 60 Vbeta primers and 13 Jbeta primers went into the PCR. TCRdb's copy holds only in-frame clones and misses some; the assay was immunoSEQ multiplex PCR. The data contain 55,000 to 75,000 clones, less than 85% of them seen just once; the ten biggest clones take up about 6.8%. Per the germline V gene, CDR1 is SEHNR and CDR2 is FQNEAQ (reference sequence). The ends lost 3 bases at V and 10 bases at J; junction bases unmatched: 0. The CDR3 contains 11 residues. The clonotype was recovered from a man younger than 45 in good health and CMV-seropositive. This chain connects TRBV7-9 to TRBJ2-1; TRBD2 matches at 7 bases. The specimen was PBMCs. The CDR3 DNA reads TGTGCCAGCAGCTTCGGGGGGGAGCAGTTCTTC. Translation: CASSFGGEQFF.